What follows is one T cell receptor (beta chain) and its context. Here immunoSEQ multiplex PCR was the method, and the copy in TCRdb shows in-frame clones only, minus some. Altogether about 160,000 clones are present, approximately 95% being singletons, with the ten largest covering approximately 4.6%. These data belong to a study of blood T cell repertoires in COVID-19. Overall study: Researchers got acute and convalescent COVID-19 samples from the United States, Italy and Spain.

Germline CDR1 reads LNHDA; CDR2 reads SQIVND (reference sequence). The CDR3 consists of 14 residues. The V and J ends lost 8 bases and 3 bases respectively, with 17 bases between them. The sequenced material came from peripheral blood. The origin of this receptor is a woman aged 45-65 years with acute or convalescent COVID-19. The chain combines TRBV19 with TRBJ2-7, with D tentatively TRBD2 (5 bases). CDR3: CASSPGVGFYEQYF. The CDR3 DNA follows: TGTGCCAGTTCCCCCGGGGTAGGTTTCTACGAGCAGTACTTC.